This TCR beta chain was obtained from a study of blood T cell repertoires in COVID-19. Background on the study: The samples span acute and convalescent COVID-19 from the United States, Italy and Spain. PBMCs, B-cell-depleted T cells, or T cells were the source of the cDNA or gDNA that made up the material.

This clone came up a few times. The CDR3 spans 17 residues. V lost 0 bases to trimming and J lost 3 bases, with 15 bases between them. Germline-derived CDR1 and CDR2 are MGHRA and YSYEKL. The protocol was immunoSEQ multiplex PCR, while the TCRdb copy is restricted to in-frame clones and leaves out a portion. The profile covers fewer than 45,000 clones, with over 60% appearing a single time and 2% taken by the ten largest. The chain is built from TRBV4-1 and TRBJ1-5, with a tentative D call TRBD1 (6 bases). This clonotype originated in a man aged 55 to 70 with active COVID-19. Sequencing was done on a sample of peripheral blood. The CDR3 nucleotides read TGCGCCAGCAGCCAAGATAGGGGGACGGCCATCAATCAGCCCCAGCATTTT. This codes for CASSQDRGTAINQPQHF.